The 9 T cell receptor beta chains listed next were all sequenced from one sample in a study of T-cell reconstitution after alpha-beta-depleted transplantation in children. A TCRbeta library incorporating unique molecular identifiers was prepared. TCRdb redid the calling of the PCR reads with MiXCR, one entry per CDR3 protein. The data contain under 750,000 distinct CDR3 sequences, 23% of them singletons. Sequenced material: PBMCs, mostly from graft donor cells, taken 360 days after TCRalphabeta/CD19-depleted stem cell transplant. Every receptor here comes from a boy under three years old who had a stem cell transplant for acute myeloid leukemia, so the T cells may come from the graft donor.

In its sample, this clonotype was seen many times. The V and J genes are TRBV6-5 and TRBJ2-7; 7 bases agree with TRBD1. V gave up 4 bases and J gave up 0 bases; unmatched junction bases: 6. This CDR3 is 15 amino acids long. Per the germline V gene, CDR1 is MNHEY and CDR2 is SVGAGI. The CDR3 reads CASSSRTGSSYEQYV. The CDR3 DNA is TGTGCCAGCAGTTCCCGGACAGGCAGCTCCTACGAGCAGTACGTC.

This clonotype has just a few counts. J is TRBJ2-1 and V is TRBV20-1; D might be TRBD1 (6 bases). Trimming cost V 0 bases and J 4 bases, with 19 bases left between them. The CDR3 loop spans 17 amino acids. Germline V gene sequence: CDR1 DFQATT, CDR2 SNEGSKA (reference sequence). The CDR3 loop reads CSARDPTTGKFYNEQFF. In DNA, the CDR3 is TGCAGTGCTAGAGATCCAACCACAGGGAAATTTTACAATGAGCAGTTCTTC.

This clonotype was found many times. The genes are TRBV20-1 and TRBJ2-4; perhaps TRBD1 as D (6 bases). The CDR3 spans 14 residues. CDR1 and CDR2 (germline): DFQATT, SNEGSKA (reference sequence). V gave up 4 bases and J gave up 8 bases, with 18 bases separating them. The CDR3: CSANRVVIGDIQYF. The CDR3 bases are TGCAGTGCTAACAGGGTCGTGATCGGGGACATTCAGTACTTC.

This clonotype was observed many times. The chain carries TRBV5-1 and TRBJ2-5; no clear D. CDR3 length: 14 residues. Germline assignment: CDR1 SGHRS and CDR2 YFSETQ. V was cut by 0 bases and J by 4 bases, with 10 bases left in between. The CDR3 DNA reads as TGCGCCAGCAGCTTGGATCCCGGACGAGAGACCCAGTACTTC. It translates to CASSLDPGRETQYF.

The genes are TRBV30 and TRBJ2-1; D uncertain. The germline V gene has CDR1 GTSNPN and CDR2 SVGIG (reference sequence). Trimming took off 0 bases at V and 5 bases at J, with 5 bases between the two ends. This CDR3 region has 12 residues. The DNA for the CDR3 is TGTGCCTGGAGTGTACACAACAATGAGCAGTTCTTC. Translation: CAWSVHNNEQFF.

The table lists this clonotype with a few counts. The chain links TRBV5-1 to TRBJ1-1; D is unclear. The germline V and J ends were trimmed by 0 bases and 1 base, with 7 bases remaining between them. Germline CDR1 reads SGHRS; CDR2 reads YFSETQ. The CDR3 consists of 14 residues. The CDR3 DNA reads as TGCGCCAGCAGCTTGGACCCGAAGAACACTGAAGCTTTCTTT. Its protein is CASSLDPKNTEAFF.

The J gene is TRBJ2-6, the V gene TRBV20-1, with D uncertain. Germline CDR1 is DFQATT and CDR2 is SNEGSKA (reference sequence). There are 19 residues in the CDR3. V lost 0 bases to trimming and J lost 0 bases, with 18 bases between them. The CDR3 region has the DNA TGCAGTGCTAGAGATCGTGGGGTCGGCGGCTACTCTGGGGCCAACGTCCTGACTTTC. Translated, it gives CSARDRGVGGYSGANVLTF.

This clonotype was detected only once. The chain employs TRBV11-3 and TRBJ2-5, with 9 bases lining up with TRBD1. Losses at the gene ends were 5 bases for V and 5 bases for J; bases not matched to a gene: 12. This CDR3 region has 16 residues. CDR1 is SGHNT and CDR2 is YENEEA in the germline V gene. The CDR3 coding sequence is TGTGCCAGCAGCCTTATCCGGGACAGGGTATCGGAGACCCAGTACTTC. Translation gives CASSLIRDRVSETQYF.

This clonotype was detected a few times. V gene TRBV6-2 or TRBV6-3 combines with J gene TRBJ1-2, with 8 positions matching TRBD1. Germline V gene data show CDR1 as MNHEY and CDR2 as SVGEGT. This CDR3 has 14 residues. V shed 6 bases, J shed 5 bases, and the junction held 8 bases outside the gene matches. The CDR3 sequence is CASSPDRVTYGYTF. CDR3 sequence (DNA): TGTGCCAGCAGCCCGGACAGGGTAACGTATGGCTACACCTTC.